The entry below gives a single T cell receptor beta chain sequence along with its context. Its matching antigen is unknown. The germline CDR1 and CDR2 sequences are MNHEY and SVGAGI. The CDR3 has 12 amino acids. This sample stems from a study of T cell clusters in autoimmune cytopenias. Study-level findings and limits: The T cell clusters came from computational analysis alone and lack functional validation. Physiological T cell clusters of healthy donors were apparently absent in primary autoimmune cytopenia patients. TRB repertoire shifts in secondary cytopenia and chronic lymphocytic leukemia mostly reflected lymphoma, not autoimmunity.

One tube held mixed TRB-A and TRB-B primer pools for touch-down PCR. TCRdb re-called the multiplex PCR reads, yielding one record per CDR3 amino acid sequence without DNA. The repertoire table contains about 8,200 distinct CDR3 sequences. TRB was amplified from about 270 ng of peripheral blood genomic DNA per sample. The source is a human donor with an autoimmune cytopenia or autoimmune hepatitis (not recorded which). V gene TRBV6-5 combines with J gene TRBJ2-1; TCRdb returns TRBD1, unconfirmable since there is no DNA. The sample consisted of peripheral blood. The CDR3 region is CASSPRGGEQFF.